This T cell receptor beta chain comes out of a study of T cell changes during pregnancy in multiple sclerosis. From germline, CDR1 is MNHEY and CDR2 SVGAGI. Trimming removed 4 bases from V and 5 bases from J; junction bases left unmatched: 3. The CDR3 covers 15 residues. Profiled with immunoSEQ multiplex PCR; TCRdb holds only in-frame clones, not every one. The data show 20,000 to 30,000 clones, with about 88% seen just once and about 0.68% held by the top ten. This chain uses TRBV6-5 with TRBJ2-1, with 12 bases fitting TRBD2. The material sequenced was CD4+ T cells from peripheral blood mononuclear cells, taken in the first trimester of pregnancy. The sequence was obtained from a female donor in good health, enrolled as a control in a pregnancy study. CDR3 sequence: CASSSRTSGNNEQFF. CDR3 coding DNA: TGTGCCAGCAGTTCCCGGACTAGCGGGAACAATGAGCAGTTCTTC.